The 11 T cell receptor beta chains reported below all come from one sample, sequenced in a study of control samples from healthy donors and cancer patients. The method was immunoSEQ multiplex PCR; TCRdb's version includes in-frame clones alone and lacks a portion of them. The data show tens of thousands of clones, over 75% seen once. Material: PBMCs. These receptor sequences come from a woman aged 55-75 years with lung cancer.

CDR3 DNA: TGTGCCAGCAGCCCGGCTTTGCCCCGGGGGTACTTC. It is translated as CASSPALPRGYF. The chain is built from TRBV5-5 and TRBJ2-7; possible D gene TRBD2, 5 bases. Trimming took off 4 bases at V and 12 bases at J, with 17 bases between the two ends. Germline assignment: CDR1 SGHKS and CDR2 YYEKEE (reference sequence). The CDR3 has 12 amino acids.

The chain joins TRBV20-1 to TRBJ2-5; 14 nucleotides line up with TRBD2. Trimming at V came to 3 bases and at J to 5 bases, leaving 14 bases not matched to a gene. There are 18 residues in the CDR3. In germline, CDR1 is DFQATT, CDR2 SNEGSKA (reference sequence). The CDR3 DNA is TGCAGTGCTAGTGGTCCGGGACTAGCGGGGGATCCCCTGGAGACCCAGTACTTC. Its protein is CSASGPGLAGDPLETQYF.

The V and J genes are TRBV5-1 and TRBJ2-5; a weak D match, TRBD1 (6 bases). CDR3 length equals 14 residues. Germline V gene data show CDR1 as SGHRS and CDR2 as YFSETQ. V was shortened by 4 bases and J by 5 bases, with 15 bases between the two germline ends. CDR3 coding DNA: TGCGCCAGCAGCCTGTTAGGGGGAAAGGAGACCCAGTACTTC. Its translation is CASSLLGGKETQYF.

The chain is built from TRBV28 and TRBJ2-2, with D maybe TRBD1 (5 bases). The CDR3 is 16 amino acids. The V end was cut by 3 bases, the J end by 0 bases, with 11 bases between. The germline CDR1 and CDR2 sequences are MDHEN and SYDVKM. The CDR3 is CASSFIQGSNTGELFF. CDR3 bases: TGTGCCAGCAGTTTCATCCAGGGCTCGAACACCGGGGAGCTGTTTTTT.

The rearrangement uses TRBV6-6 and TRBJ1-1, with D hard to call. CDR1 and CDR2 (germline): MNHNY, SVGAGI (reference sequence). The length of the CDR3 is 13 residues. Trimming cost V 4 bases and J 5 bases, with 11 bases left between them. CDR3 nucleotide sequence: TGTGCCAGCAGTTCGGGGATGGGGACTGAAGCTTTCTTT. Its translation: CASSSGMGTEAFF.

V usage is TRBV10-1 and J usage is TRBJ2-1; 7 bases agree with TRBD2. The J segment lost 3 bases and the V segment lost 3 bases, leaving 8 bases of the junction unmatched. This CDR3 spans 16 amino acids. Germline CDR1 reads WNHNN; CDR2 reads SYGVQD (reference sequence). The CDR3 nucleotides are TGCGCCAGCAGTGATGGGGGAGGGCTCTTCTACAATGAGCAGTTCTTC. Translated, it gives CASSDGGGLFYNEQFF.

The chain recombines TRBV3-1 (or the pseudogene TRBV3-2) with TRBJ1-6, with D possibly matching TRBD1 (5 bases). Trimming shortened V by 5 bases and J by 7 bases, and 12 bases separated the two germline ends. The CDR3 has 14 residues. Germline loops: CDR1 LGHDT, CDR2 YNNKEL (reference sequence). The CDR3 DNA sequence: TGTGCCAGCAGCTTCAGGGTCGGGAATTCACCCCTCCACTTT. Translated: CASSFRVGNSPLHF.

This clone came up once. The chain couples TRBV6-1 to TRBJ2-5, with TRBD1 matching 8 bases. Germline loops: CDR1 MNHNS, CDR2 SASEGT. The CDR3 runs 16 residues. J was trimmed by 5 bases and V by 0 bases; bases with no gene match: 8. CDR3 amino acids: CASSEAGQGYSETQYF. CDR3 nucleotides: TGTGCCAGCAGTGAAGCCGGACAGGGTTATTCGGAGACCCAGTACTTC.

This chain links TRBV27 with TRBJ2-3; 10 bases are shared with TRBD1. CDR1 MNHEY and CDR2 SMNVEV come from the germline V gene (reference sequence). V lost 3 bases and J lost 0; bases outside the gene matches: 3. The CDR3 consists of 16 residues. CDR3 loop: CASSLTGGVSTDTQYF. The CDR3 coding sequence is TGTGCCAGCAGTTTGACAGGGGGCGTAAGCACAGATACGCAGTATTTT.

CDR3 protein: CASSPGQGGIRSYGYTF. Written as DNA, the CDR3 is TGTGCCAGCAGTCCAGGACAGGGGGGCATTCGAAGCTATGGCTACACCTTC. The chain uses TRBV27 and TRBJ1-2, with 10 bases identical to TRBD1. Unmatched junction bases numbered 13, after V lost 5 bases and J lost 4 bases. Germline-derived CDR1 and CDR2 are MNHEY and SMNVEV (reference sequence). This CDR3 has 17 amino acids.

The rearrangement joins TRBV5-1 to TRBJ2-1; D gene ambiguous. Deletions cut 0 bases from V and 0 bases from J, with 10 bases between. The germline CDR1 and CDR2 sequences are SGHRS and YFSETQ. CDR3 length: 16 amino acids. CDR3 protein: CASSLAHQSSYNEQFF. The CDR3 DNA reads TGCGCCAGCAGCTTGGCCCATCAGAGCTCCTACAATGAGCAGTTCTTC.